Detailed here is one TCR beta chain. The record originates from a study of blood T cell repertoires in COVID-19. Looking at the study overall: COVID-19 samples, acute and convalescent, were from the United States, Italy and Spain. Sample material is recorded as cDNA or gDNA derived from T cells, B-cell-depleted T cells, or PBMCs.

The CDR3 runs to 19 residues. V lost 6 bases, J lost 1 base, and 11 bases stayed unmatched. The germline CDR1 and CDR2 sequences are SGHTA and FQGNSA. Generated by immunoSEQ multiplex PCR, the TCRdb table keeps only in-frame clones and is missing some. The data contain around 70,000 clones, 60% to 85% of them singletons. The specimen sequenced was peripheral blood. This chain connects TRBV7-2 to TRBJ2-3; 15 nucleotides match TRBD2. This clonotype was obtained from a human donor in a cohort sampled during active COVID-19. The CDR3 region is CASSFPGLAGGPGTDTQYF. DNA for the CDR3: TGTGCCAGCAGTTTCCCCGGACTAGCGGGAGGGCCGGGCACAGATACGCAGTATTTT.